The 18 T cell receptor beta chains below all came from one sample that was sequenced in a study of cytomegalovirus exposure and HLA in healthy donors. The study ran its PCR with 60 Vbeta and 13 Jbeta primers. Produced via immunoSEQ multiplex PCR; TCRdb's table is partial and in-frame only. The data contain 90,000 or so clones, 70% to 85% of them singletons. Material for sequencing was PBMCs. These receptors were collected from a man aged 45 to 65 in good health and CMV-seronegative.

The chain recombines TRBV7-3 with TRBJ2-1, with 9 bases aligning to TRBD2. This CDR3 region has 17 residues. CDR1 is SGHTA, CDR2 FQGTGA, per germline. The junction had 9 bases not matched to a gene; V was cut back by 2 bases and J by 4 bases. The CDR3 bases are TGTGCCAGCAGCTTAGGACCTAGCGGGACGGGATACAATGAGCAGTTCTTC. Its translation: CASSLGPSGTGYNEQFF. Full variable domain (rest looked up from reference TRBV7-3 and TRBJ2-1): GAGVSQTPSNKVTEKGKYVELRCDPISGHTALYWYRQSLGQGPEFLIYFQGTGAADDSGLPNDRFFAVRPEGSVSTLKIQRTERGDSAVYLCASSLGPSGTGYNEQFFGPGTRLTVL.

This sequence joins TRBV5-1 and TRBJ2-1; 8 bases are shared with TRBD2. V lost 2 bases and J lost 4; bases outside the gene matches: 5. The CDR3 runs to 15 residues. The germline V gene encodes CDR1 SGHRS and CDR2 YFSETQ. CDR3 amino acids: CASSLAGEVYNEQFF. The CDR3 bases are TGCGCCAGCAGCTTAGCGGGAGAGGTTTACAATGAGCAGTTCTTC.

This clone was seen more than once but under ten times. This rearrangement joins TRBV6-5 to TRBJ2-5, with D perhaps TRBD1 (6 bases). Per the germline V gene, CDR1 is MNHEY and CDR2 is SVGAGI. With 6 bases removed from V and 1 base from J, the gap between germline ends came to 12 bases. This CDR3 contains 14 residues. The CDR3 DNA follows: TGTGCCAGCAGCATTCAGGGGCCCCAAGAGACCCAGTACTTC. Translated, it gives CASSIQGPQETQYF.

V gene TRBV4-1 combines with J gene TRBJ2-2; a possible D gene is TRBD2 (6 bases). This CDR3 contains 15 residues. CDR1 and CDR2 from the germline V gene are MGHRA and YSYEKL. The V end was cut by 1 base, the J end by 1 base, with 7 bases between. CDR3: CASSQGTMNTGELFF. The CDR3 DNA reads TGCGCCAGCAGCCAAGGGACTATGAACACCGGGGAGCTGTTTTTT.

The chain has TRBV4-1 and TRBJ2-1; TRBD1 might be the D (6 bases). In germline, CDR1 is MGHRA, CDR2 YSYEKL. The CDR3 is 16 amino acids. Trimming took off 0 bases at V and 9 bases at J, with 18 bases between the two ends. Here the CDR3 DNA reads TGCGCCAGCAGCCAAGATCCGAGGGGGAAGTTCGGTGAGCAGTTCTTC. It yields the protein CASSQDPRGKFGEQFF.

The chain carries TRBV30 and TRBJ2-7, with 12 bases fitting TRBD2. The CDR3 extends over 17 amino acids. J gave up 0 bases and V 7 bases, and 13 bases lay outside the gene matches. Germline V lookup: CDR1 GTSNPN, CDR2 SVGIG (reference sequence). The CDR3 DNA sequence: TGTGCCTACAAGGGACTAGCGGGCCAGCCTCGCTCCTACGAGCAGTACTTC. Translating gives CAYKGLAGQPRSYEQYF.

CDR3 nucleotide sequence: TGTGCCAGCAGTTTATTTTCCGGGCAGGGTACCGGCAATGAGCAGTTCTTC. Its translation is CASSLFSGQGTGNEQFF. The chain is built from TRBV28 and TRBJ2-1, with TRBD1 as a possible D gene (5 bases). The CDR3 extends over 17 amino acids. The ends were cut back, 1 base at V and 6 bases at J, with 19 bases in the middle. CDR1 MDHEN and CDR2 SYDVKM come from the germline V gene.

J is TRBJ1-2 and V is TRBV29-1, with a weak D call TRBD1 (6 bases). V was clipped by 7 bases and J by 2 bases, with 8 bases between them. The CDR3 contains 11 residues. In germline, CDR1 is SQVTM, CDR2 ANQGSEA. The CDR3 is CSAQGNYGYTF. The CDR3 DNA reads as TGCAGCGCGCAGGGGAACTATGGCTACACCTTC.

This clone is a singleton in its sample. The chain uses TRBV28 and TRBJ1-4; 8 nucleotides align to TRBD1. The CDR3 length is 14 residues. V was clipped by 7 bases and J by 3 bases; unmatched bases: 4. Germline-derived CDR1 and CDR2 are MDHEN and SYDVKM. CDR3 sequence reads: CASISDRANEKLFF. CDR3 nucleotides: TGTGCCAGCATCTCGGACAGGGCTAATGAAAAACTGTTTTTT.

The CDR3 is CSVDRGSKETQYF. The CDR3 bases are TGCAGCGTTGACAGGGGATCGAAGGAGACCCAGTACTTC. The chain joins TRBV29-1 to TRBJ2-5, with TRBD1 as a possible D gene (6 bases). The germline V gene encodes CDR1 SQVTM and CDR2 ANQGSEA. Trimming took 3 bases from V and 5 from J, leaving 13 bases between them. The CDR3 consists of 13 residues.

The chain links TRBV5-1 to TRBJ2-5, with 7 positions matching TRBD1. V was pared by 4 bases and J by 5 bases, with 8 bases of the junction left unmatched. Germline V gene sequence: CDR1 SGHRS, CDR2 YFSETQ. The CDR3 is 14 amino acids. The CDR3 reads CASSGGQSLETQYF. The CDR3 DNA reads as TGCGCCAGCAGCGGGGGACAGAGTTTGGAGACCCAGTACTTC.

This clone was detected once. V and J are TRBV15 and TRBJ2-3, with a weak D call TRBD2 (6 bases). This CDR3 has 17 residues. The germline gives CDR1 LNHNV, CDR2 YYDKDF (reference sequence). Deletions cut 1 base from V and 1 base from J, with 15 bases between. The CDR3 DNA reads as TGTGCCACCAGCAGAGGCGGGGCGGGAACGGGCACAGATACGCAGTATTTT. Its translation: CATSRGGAGTGTDTQYF.

The chain carries TRBV5-4 and TRBJ1-1; TRBD1 aligns across 8 bases. The CDR3 is 14 amino acids. J lost 5 bases, V lost 4 bases, and 7 bases had no gene match. CDR1 and CDR2 from the germline V gene are SGHNT and YYREEE (reference sequence). In DNA form, the CDR3 reads TGTGCCAGCAGCCCAGAAACAGGGGGTACTGAAGCTTTCTTT. This gives the protein CASSPETGGTEAFF.

V is TRBV5-5 and J is TRBJ2-7; 12 bases line up with TRBD2. Trimming at V came to 4 bases and at J to 0 bases, leaving 8 bases not matched to a gene. The CDR3 loop spans 17 amino acids. Looked up from germline, CDR1 is SGHKS and CDR2 is YYEKEE (reference sequence). DNA for the CDR3: TGTGCCAGCAGCAAAACTAGCGGGAGGACTAACTCCTACGAGCAGTACTTC. Its protein is CASSKTSGRTNSYEQYF.

A remark on this clone: Other DNA sequences from this sample encode an identical CDR3 as well. The chain employs TRBV30 and TRBJ2-7; possibly TRBD1 for D (5 bases). The CDR3 has 13 amino acids. Between the trimmed V and J ends, which lost 0 bases and 0 bases, there was a span of 6 bases. Germline CDR1 is GTSNPN and CDR2 is SVGIG (reference sequence). The CDR3 DNA follows: TGTGCCTGGAGTGTCGACAGCTCCTACGAGCAGTACTTC. This gives the protein CAWSVDSSYEQYF.

The chain joins TRBV30 to TRBJ2-2; 11 nucleotides align to TRBD1. The CDR3 consists of 14 residues. Germline lookup yields CDR1 GTSNPN and CDR2 SVGIG (reference sequence). The junction had 4 bases not matched to a gene; V was cut back by 3 bases and J by 7 bases. The CDR3 region is CAWRGQGAGGELFF. The CDR3 DNA reads as TGTGCCTGGAGAGGACAGGGGGCTGGCGGGGAGCTGTTTTTT.

This chain connects TRBV7-9 to TRBJ1-2, with 7 bases identical to TRBD1. J gave up 4 bases and V 0 bases, and 5 bases lay outside the gene matches. Germline V CDR1 and CDR2: SEHNR, FQNEAQ (reference sequence). CDR3 size: 15 residues. The CDR3 DNA sequence: TGTGCCAGCAGCTTAGCAAGGTCAGGGGGCTATGGCTACACCTTC. This gives the protein CASSLARSGGYGYTF.

The DNA of the CDR3 is TGTGCCTGGAGCCGTGGAGGGGGGGGGACTGAAGCTTTCTTT. Amino acids: CAWSRGGGGTEAFF. J is TRBJ1-1 and V is TRBV30; a possible D gene is TRBD1 (6 bases). The germline CDR1 and CDR2 sequences are GTSNPN and SVGIG (reference sequence). Trimming left V 3 bases short and J 5 bases short, with 16 bases between. The CDR3 has 14 residues. Filled out from reference TRBV30 and TRBJ1-1, the complete variable domain reads SQTIHQWPATLVQPVGSPLSLECTVEGTSNPNLYWYRQAAGRGLQLLFYSVGIGQISSEVPQNLSASRPQDRQFILSSKKLLLSDSGFYLCAWSRGGGGTEAFFGQGTRLTVV.